These 23 T cell receptor beta chains were sequenced from one sample in a study of control samples from healthy donors and cancer patients. Method: immunoSEQ multiplex PCR; TCRdb's copy keeps in-frame clones and lacks some. The table has approximately 150,000 clones, approximately 92% seen once; the top ten hold 3.2%. The sample taken for sequencing was blood. The source of these receptors is a man aged 25-40 years in good health.

J is TRBJ2-6 and V is TRBV19, with D possibly being TRBD1 (6 bases). The V and J ends lost 6 bases and 3 bases respectively, with 12 bases between them. The germline CDR1 and CDR2 sequences are LNHDA and SQIVND (reference sequence). The CDR3 covers 15 residues. CDR3: CASRTQGSGANVLTF. As DNA, the CDR3 is TGTGCCAGTAGGACGCAGGGGAGTGGGGCCAACGTCCTGACTTTC.

This sequence joins TRBV7-3 and TRBJ2-3, with 8 bases lining up with TRBD2. Germline V gives CDR1 SGHTA, CDR2 FQGTGA. V lost 4 bases to trimming and J lost 2 bases; unmatched junction nucleotides: 14. The CDR3 consists of 18 residues. CDR3 sequence (DNA): TGTGCCAGCAGCTGGAGCGGGGGTCCTAGAGAATTCACAGATACGCAGTATTTT. It translates to CASSWSGGPREFTDTQYF.

The chain joins TRBV10-3 to TRBJ1-4, with 7 positions matching TRBD1. The CDR3 runs 14 residues. Germline V gene sequence: CDR1 ENHRY, CDR2 SYGVKD. Trimming took 5 bases from V and 4 from J; bases not matched to a gene: 4. The CDR3 here is CAISQTGDNEKLFF. DNA for the CDR3: TGTGCCATCAGTCAAACAGGGGATAATGAAAAACTGTTTTTT.

The gene calls are TRBV18 and TRBJ2-1; no firm D call. From germline, CDR1 is KGHSH and CDR2 LQKENI. The CDR3 contains 13 residues. Trimming took 2 bases from V and 9 from J, leaving 11 bases between them. CDR3 amino acids: CASSPDRFGEQFF. The CDR3 nucleotides are TGTGCCAGCTCACCAGACCGGTTTGGTGAGCAGTTCTTC.

V is TRBV6-2 or TRBV6-3 and J is TRBJ1-2; D remains ambiguous. The ends were cut back, 2 bases at V and 8 bases at J, with 15 bases in the middle. Per the germline V gene, CDR1 is MNHEY and CDR2 is SVGEGT. This CDR3 is 14 amino acids long. CDR3 sequence (DNA): TGTGCCAGCAGTTACCTCGGGGAGGGAGGCGGCTACACCTTC. Protein product: CASSYLGEGGGYTF.

V usage is TRBV5-1 and J usage is TRBJ2-3; 7 bases map to TRBD1. Germline trimming cut 0 bases from V and 3 bases from J; bases unmatched to any gene: 7. The CDR3 runs to 16 residues. The germline V gene has CDR1 SGHRS and CDR2 YFSETQ. The CDR3 protein is CASSLEGGLSTDTQYF. In DNA form, the CDR3 reads TGCGCCAGCAGCTTGGAAGGGGGCCTGAGTACAGATACGCAGTATTTT.

V usage is TRBV5-6 and J usage is TRBJ1-4; D ambiguous. V dropped 0 bases and J dropped 4 bases, with 13 bases sitting between them. There are 16 residues in the CDR3. In germline, CDR1 is SGHDT, CDR2 YYEEEE. The CDR3 DNA reads TGTGCCAGCAGCTTGGTCGGGGAAGTCAATAATGAAAAACTGTTTTTT. Its translation is CASSLVGEVNNEKLFF.

This chain links TRBV29-1 with TRBJ2-3; 7 bases line up with TRBD1. Germline V gene lookup returns CDR1 SQVTM and CDR2 ANQGSEA. Trimming removed 7 bases from V and 3 bases from J; junction bases left unmatched: 4. The CDR3 is made up of 12 amino acids. The CDR3 bases are TGCAGCGCCACAGGGGTTACAGATACGCAGTATTTT. Protein: CSATGVTDTQYF.

Note on this clone: The same CDR3 arises from other DNA sequences in this sample as well. CDR3 region: CSAIGNEQFF. CDR3 nucleotide sequence: TGCAGTGCTATAGGCAATGAGCAGTTCTTC. The chain joins TRBV20-1 to TRBJ2-1; D gene unclear. The germline CDR1 and CDR2 sequences are DFQATT and SNEGSKA (reference sequence). This CDR3 contains 10 residues. V was shortened by 4 bases and J by 6 bases, with 4 bases between the two germline ends.

The CDR3 is CASSLEGGTSMNTEAFF. As DNA, the CDR3 is TGTGCCAGCAGCTTAGAAGGGGGTACCTCGATGAACACTGAAGCTTTCTTT. The chain has TRBV11-3 and TRBJ1-1; perhaps TRBD1 as D (6 bases). The CDR3 length is 17 residues. The germline V gene encodes CDR1 SGHNT and CDR2 YENEEA. Between the trimmed V and J ends, which lost 0 bases and 0 bases, there was a span of 14 bases.

The rearrangement joins TRBV6-5 to TRBJ1-2, with 7 bases fitting TRBD1. This CDR3 contains 14 residues. V lost 8 bases, J lost 0 bases, and 6 bases stayed unmatched. Germline V gene data show CDR1 as MNHEY and CDR2 as SVGAGI. DNA for the CDR3: TGTGCCAGCGACCACAGGGGAGCTAACTATGGCTACACCTTC. It specifies CASDHRGANYGYTF.

The chain carries TRBV7-8 and TRBJ2-3, with 12 bases identical to TRBD1. Germline V gene lookup returns CDR1 SGHVS and CDR2 FQNEAQ. V lost 6 bases to trimming and J lost 5 bases; unmatched junction nucleotides: 12. The CDR3 length is 17 residues. In DNA form, the CDR3 reads TGTGCCAGCAGGCCCCTCCCGGGACAGGGGGCTGTAGATACGCAGTATTTT. Its translation: CASRPLPGQGAVDTQYF.

V is TRBV7-7 and J is TRBJ2-7; the match to TRBD1 covers 8 bases. Germline V gene sequence: CDR1 SSHAT, CDR2 FNYEAQ (reference sequence). Trimming at V came to 1 base and at J to 5 bases, leaving 4 bases not matched to a gene. This CDR3 comprises 14 residues. CDR3 protein: CASSLGQGSHEQYF. The DNA for the CDR3 is TGTGCCAGCAGCTTAGGACAGGGGTCCCACGAGCAGTACTTC.

For the CDR3, the DNA is TGTGCCAGCAGCTCCCGGGACACGAACACCGGGGAGCTGTTTTTT. Protein product: CASSSRDTNTGELFF. The rearrangement uses TRBV9 and TRBJ2-2; a weak D match, TRBD1 (6 bases). Germline V gives CDR1 SGDLS, CDR2 YYNGEE. The CDR3 runs 15 residues. V was cut by 4 bases and J by 0 bases, with 10 bases left in between.

The chain combines TRBV3-1 (or the pseudogene TRBV3-2) with TRBJ1-1; TRBD1 is a possible D gene (5 bases). CDR3 length: 15 amino acids. V dropped 3 bases and J dropped 2 bases, with 13 bases sitting between them. Germline CDR1 and CDR2: LGHDT and YNNKEL (reference sequence). The CDR3 region is CASSQGRGYNTEAFF. The CDR3 region has the DNA TGTGCCAGCAGCCAGGGAAGGGGATATAACACTGAAGCTTTCTTT.

This clone showed up just once. DNA of the CDR3: TGTGCCAGCAGCTTGGACCCTAGCGGGACCTACGAGCAGTACTTC. Its translation: CASSLDPSGTYEQYF. The chain recombines TRBV5-4 with TRBJ2-7, with 9 bases identical to TRBD2. Germline V gives CDR1 SGHNT, CDR2 YYREEE (reference sequence). CDR3 length: 15 residues. Trimming cost V 0 bases and J 2 bases; bases outside gene matches: 3.

The genes are TRBV19 and TRBJ2-7, with TRBD2 identical over 8 bases. Germline assignment: CDR1 LNHDA and CDR2 SQIVND (reference sequence). The CDR3 is 15 residues long. V trimming: 3 bases; J trimming: 0 bases; junction bases outside the gene matches: 4. The CDR3 region has the DNA TGTGCCAGTAGTATTAGACTAGCGCACTCCTACGAGCAGTACTTC. This codes for CASSIRLAHSYEQYF.

This clone was counted once. This chain links TRBV7-2 with TRBJ2-1, with 12 nucleotides matching TRBD2. Germline CDR1 and CDR2: SGHTA and FQGNSA. V dropped 2 bases and J dropped 4; count of bases not matched to a gene: 3. CDR3 length: 16 amino acids. The CDR3 protein is CASSLTLAGGYNEQFF. The CDR3 DNA is TGTGCCAGCAGCTTAACCCTAGCGGGGGGGTACAATGAGCAGTTCTTC.

About this clone itself: Within the sample, other DNA sequences also encode this same CDR3. The chain links TRBV12-3 or TRBV12-4 to TRBJ1-2, with D hard to call. The CDR3 loop spans 13 amino acids. With 6 bases removed from V and 2 bases from J, the gap between germline ends came to 10 bases. The CDR3 bases are TGTGCCAGCAGCCCTACACTGAACTATGGCTACACCTTC. Translated: CASSPTLNYGYTF.

The gene calls are TRBV27 and TRBJ1-2; D is unclear. V lost 4 bases and J lost 2, with 5 bases in between. Per germline, CDR1 MNHEY and CDR2 SMNVEV (reference sequence). CDR3 length: 12 amino acids. CDR3 sequence reads: CASSSTNYGYTF. The DNA for the CDR3 is TGTGCCAGCAGTTCCACCAACTATGGCTACACCTTC.

There are a few counts of this clone. The J gene is TRBJ1-1, the V gene TRBV10-3; 9 bases are a match to TRBD1. There are 14 residues in the CDR3. Germline V CDR1 and CDR2: ENHRY, SYGVKD. V shed 6 bases, J shed 5 bases, and the junction held 7 bases outside the gene matches. CDR3 region: CAISGTGLGTEAFF. The CDR3 DNA reads as TGTGCCATCAGCGGGACAGGGCTAGGGACTGAAGCTTTCTTT.

The rearrangement joins TRBV9 to TRBJ1-1, with unresolved D. V was cut by 0 bases and J by 0 bases, with 3 bases left in between. CDR1 and CDR2 from the germline V gene are SGDLS and YYNGEE. The CDR3 is 13 residues long. The CDR3 sequence is CASSVVMNTEAFF. For the CDR3, the DNA is TGTGCCAGCAGCGTAGTCATGAACACTGAAGCTTTCTTT.

The rearrangement uses TRBV5-4 and TRBJ1-1; D gene uncertain. CDR3 length equals 13 residues. The germline CDR1 and CDR2 sequences are SGHNT and YYREEE (reference sequence). V gave up 4 bases and J gave up 6 bases, with 13 bases separating them. The CDR3 region is CASSLDIGAEAFF. The CDR3 region has the DNA TGTGCCAGCAGCCTCGATATAGGCGCTGAAGCTTTCTTT.